The 5 T cell receptor beta chains listed next were all sequenced from one sample in a study of cytomegalovirus exposure and HLA in healthy donors. The PCR had 60 Vbeta and 13 Jbeta primers. Sequencing used immunoSEQ multiplex PCR; TCRdb keeps in-frame clones, though not all of them. Altogether fewer than 110,000 clones are present, around 80% being singletons, with the ten largest covering under 13%. The sequencing sample was made of PBMCs. The receptors were sampled from a young woman in good health and CMV-seropositive.

This clone was detected only a few times. This chain uses TRBV4-2 with TRBJ2-1; 8 bases match TRBD2. With 1 base clipped from V and 8 bases from J, the junction kept 7 bases outside the gene matches. Germline assignment: CDR1 LGHNA and CDR2 YNFKEQ. The CDR3 is 15 amino acids. CDR3 sequence (DNA): TGTGCCAGCAGCCAAGTCCGGGAGGGCCGGGATGAGCAGTTCTTC. This encodes CASSQVREGRDEQFF.

The genes are TRBV7-3 and TRBJ1-1, with 7 bases fitting TRBD1. The CDR3 totals 14 residues. V gave up 5 bases and J gave up 4 bases; unmatched junction bases: 7. The V gene's germline CDR1 is SGHTA and CDR2 FQGTGA. The DNA of the CDR3 is TGTGCCAGCAGCCCCCGACAGGGAAGCACTGAAGCTTTCTTT. This codes for CASSPRQGSTEAFF. The full variable domain, completed using reference TRBV7-3 and TRBJ1-1, is GAGVSQTPSNKVTEKGKYVELRCDPISGHTALYWYRQSLGQGPEFLIYFQGTGAADDSGLPNDRFFAVRPEGSVSTLKIQRTERGDSAVYLCASSPRQGSTEAFFGQGTRLTVV.

The gene calls are TRBV9 and TRBJ1-1; D possibly corresponds to TRBD1 (5 bases). CDR1 is SGDLS and CDR2 is YYNGEE in the germline V gene. The CDR3 extends over 15 amino acids. With 0 bases removed from V and 0 bases from J, the gap between germline ends came to 9 bases. The CDR3 sequence: CASSVAQGLNTEAFF. The CDR3 DNA reads as TGTGCCAGCAGCGTAGCCCAGGGCCTGAACACTGAAGCTTTCTTT.

Only a few counts were recorded for this clone. The genes are TRBV19 and TRBJ1-1; 7 bases line up with TRBD1. The V and J ends lost 1 base and 1 base, in that order; junction bases with no gene match: 3. The CDR3 length is 15 residues. Per the germline V gene, CDR1 is LNHDA and CDR2 is SQIVND (reference sequence). This chain's CDR3 is CASSIAGTANTEAFF. The CDR3 DNA sequence: TGTGCCAGTAGTATAGCCGGGACAGCGAACACTGAAGCTTTCTTT. The full variable domain, its missing parts supplied by reference TRBV19 and TRBJ1-1, is DGGITQSPKYLFRKEGQNVTLSCEQNLNHDAMYWYRQDPGQGLRLIYYSQIVNDFQKGDIAEGYSVSREKKESFPLTVTSAQKNPTAFYLCASSIAGTANTEAFFGQGTRLTVV.

The chain is built from TRBV27 and TRBJ1-4; D not certain. This CDR3 is built from 14 residues. Trimming left V 0 bases short and J 4 bases short, with 6 bases between. Germline assignment: CDR1 MNHEY and CDR2 SMNVEV (reference sequence). The CDR3 region has the DNA TGTGCCAGCAGTTTATCCAGGCTTAATGAAAAACTGTTTTTT. Residues: CASSLSRLNEKLFF. The whole variable domain, filled in from reference TRBV27 and TRBJ1-4, reads EAQVTQNPRYLITVTGKKLTVTCSQNMNHEYMSWYRQDPGLGLRQIYYSMNVEVTDKGDVPEGYKVSRKEKRNFPLILESPSPNQTSLYFCASSLSRLNEKLFFGSGTQLSVL.